A single sample is the source of the 20 T cell receptor beta chains below, sequenced in a study of cytomegalovirus exposure and HLA in healthy donors. The PCR made use of 60 Vbeta and 13 Jbeta primers. Method: immunoSEQ multiplex PCR; TCRdb's copy keeps in-frame clones and lacks some. The sample comprises a few hundred thousand clones, about four fifths of which are singletons, and 0.3% rests with the top ten. The sequenced sample consisted of PBMCs. The receptors derive from a girl under 10 years old in good health and CMV-seronegative.

The CDR3 sequence is CASSRWTGGMFTDTQYF. In DNA, the CDR3 is TGTGCCAGCTCACGCTGGACAGGGGGCATGTTCACAGATACGCAGTATTTT. This rearrangement joins TRBV18 to TRBJ2-3; 11 nucleotides match TRBD1. V was pared by 4 bases and J by 2 bases, with 8 bases of the junction left unmatched. From germline, CDR1 is KGHSH and CDR2 LQKENI. This CDR3 region has 17 residues.

This chain joins TRBV10-1 and TRBJ2-5; 9 positions agree with TRBD1. CDR3 length: 14 residues. Germline-derived CDR1 and CDR2 are WNHNN and SYGVQD (reference sequence). V shed 3 bases and J 3 bases; nucleotides not matched to a gene: 2. CDR3: CASSEGTGKETQYF. The CDR3, as DNA: TGCGCCAGCAGTGAAGGGACAGGGAAAGAGACCCAGTACTTC.

This chain connects TRBV18 to TRBJ1-2; no reliable D call. This CDR3 contains 15 residues. Germline CDR1 and CDR2: KGHSH and LQKENI. V was trimmed by 0 bases and J by 4 bases, leaving 12 bases between them. The CDR3 here is CASSPPRAPLYGYTF. CDR3 sequence (DNA): TGTGCCAGCTCACCACCGCGGGCCCCTCTCTATGGCTACACCTTC.

The gene calls are TRBV10-3 and TRBJ1-3; D gene ambiguous. Trimming took 3 bases from V and 5 from J, leaving 5 bases between them. CDR3 length: 12 residues. The germline CDR1 and CDR2 sequences are ENHRY and SYGVKD. The CDR3 region has the DNA TGTGCCATCAGTGATAATAGAAACACCATATATTTT. Protein sequence: CAISDNRNTIYF.

This clone was picked up a small number of times. The rearrangement joins TRBV19 to TRBJ2-1, with 10 bases lining up with TRBD2. V lost 3 bases and J lost 4; bases outside the gene matches: 3. Germline CDR1 is LNHDA and CDR2 is SQIVND (reference sequence). The CDR3 has 15 residues. CDR3 DNA sequence: TGTGCCAGTAGTATGACTAGCGGGCAATACAATGAGCAGTTCTTC. Its translation is CASSMTSGQYNEQFF. The entire variable domain, with the rest obtained from reference TRBV19 and TRBJ2-1, is as follows: DGGITQSPKYLFRKEGQNVTLSCEQNLNHDAMYWYRQDPGQGLRLIYYSQIVNDFQKGDIAEGYSVSREKKESFPLTVTSAQKNPTAFYLCASSMTSGQYNEQFFGPGTRLTVL.

The CDR3 loop is CASSLRGRLTGTSSYEQYF. The DNA of the CDR3 is TGCGCCAGCAGCTTGAGAGGCAGGCTCACCGGGACAAGCTCCTACGAGCAGTACTTC. J is TRBJ2-7 and V is TRBV5-1, with a weak D call TRBD1 (6 bases). The CDR3 runs to 19 residues. The ends were cut back, 1 base at V and 0 bases at J, with 23 bases in the middle. Germline-derived CDR1 and CDR2 are SGHRS and YFSETQ.

The chain employs TRBV11-2 and TRBJ2-1; TRBD1 matches at 7 bases. Trimming at V came to 5 bases and at J to 9 bases, leaving 10 bases not matched to a gene. The CDR3 contains 14 residues. CDR1 is SGHAT and CDR2 is FQNNGV in the germline V gene. CDR3 in amino acids: CASSQNTGDSEQFF. CDR3 DNA: TGTGCCAGCAGCCAAAATACAGGGGATAGTGAGCAGTTCTTC. The full variable domain, its missing parts supplied by reference TRBV11-2 and TRBJ2-1, is EAGVAQSPRYKIIEKRQSVAFWCNPISGHATLYWYQQILGQGPKLLIQFQNNGVVDDSQLPKDRFSAERLKGVDSTLKIQPAKLEDSAVYLCASSQNTGDSEQFFGPGTRLTVL.

This sequence joins TRBV7-9 and TRBJ2-3; D gene unclear. V gave up 0 bases and J gave up 6 bases, with 22 bases separating them. The CDR3 covers 18 residues. In germline, CDR1 is SEHNR, CDR2 FQNEAQ (reference sequence). CDR3 sequence reads: CASSLARDNLLTLDTQYF. The CDR3 nucleotides read TGTGCCAGCAGCTTAGCGCGAGACAATCTTCTCACACTGGATACGCAGTATTTT.

This clone was observed a handful of times. The chain is built from TRBV28 and TRBJ2-5, with TRBD2 matching 9 bases. CDR1 MDHEN and CDR2 SYDVKM come from the germline V gene. This CDR3 region has 15 residues. J gave up 5 bases and V 3 bases, and 7 bases lay outside the gene matches. CDR3 sequence reads: CASSFAGGLSETQYF. Here the CDR3 DNA reads TGTGCCAGCAGTTTTGCGGGAGGGTTGTCGGAGACCCAGTACTTC.

This chain joins TRBV11-1 and TRBJ1-4; the D is unclear. Germline CDR1 is SGHAT and CDR2 is FQDESV (reference sequence). This CDR3 is built from 13 residues. With 3 bases removed from V and 5 bases from J, the gap between germline ends came to 7 bases. In nucleotides, the CDR3 is TGTGCCAGCAGCTTTTCCGAGAATGAAAAACTGTTTTTT. This gives the protein CASSFSENEKLFF.

This chain links TRBV6-1 with TRBJ1-1; D not resolved. The CDR3 covers 14 residues. The V gene lost 4 bases and the J gene lost 0 bases, with 9 bases spanning the gap. The germline V gene has CDR1 MNHNS and CDR2 SASEGT. As DNA, the CDR3 is TGTGCCAGCAGTGCTAGGCGGATGAACACTGAAGCTTTCTTT. It is translated as CASSARRMNTEAFF.

The chain carries TRBV2 and TRBJ1-5, with TRBD1 as a possible D gene (6 bases). This CDR3 comprises 15 residues. V lost 4 bases and J 9 bases, leaving 19 bases between the germline ends. The germline gives CDR1 SNHLY, CDR2 FYNNEI. The CDR3 sequence: CASSVGTSGMAPQHF. The CDR3 DNA is TGTGCCAGCAGTGTAGGGACAAGCGGGATGGCGCCCCAGCATTTT.

The chain employs TRBV5-1 and TRBJ2-2; D is possibly TRBD2 (6 bases). The V end was cut by 0 bases, the J end by 0 bases, with 12 bases between. The CDR3 loop spans 17 amino acids. Germline V CDR1 and CDR2: SGHRS, YFSETQ. The CDR3 bases are TGCGCCAGCAGCTTGGGTTATGGCGGGACGAACACCGGGGAGCTGTTTTTT. It yields the protein CASSLGYGGTNTGELFF.

The chain joins TRBV9 to TRBJ2-7, with D perhaps matching TRBD1 (6 bases). Trimming removed 1 base from V and 2 bases from J, with 16 bases in between. Germline loops: CDR1 SGDLS, CDR2 YYNGEE. This CDR3 is built from 16 residues. CDR3 residues: CASSVTPTGNPYEQYF. CDR3 in DNA: TGTGCCAGCAGCGTAACCCCTACAGGGAATCCCTACGAGCAGTACTTC.

The J gene is TRBJ1-5, the V gene TRBV30, with D maybe TRBD1 (5 bases). Germline CDR1 and CDR2: GTSNPN and SVGIG (reference sequence). The germline V and J ends were trimmed by 3 bases and 6 bases, with 12 bases remaining between them. This CDR3 region has 13 residues. DNA of the CDR3: TGTGCCTGGAGGCAGGGATCGGGTCAGCCCCAGCATTTT. It is translated as CAWRQGSGQPQHF.

V usage is TRBV7-3 and J usage is TRBJ1-1, with TRBD1 as a possible D gene (6 bases). Trimming shortened V by 7 bases and J by 0 bases, and 18 bases separated the two germline ends. Germline V gene data show CDR1 as SGHTA and CDR2 as FQGTGA. There are 16 residues in the CDR3. CDR3 protein: CASTQRGGPLNTEAFF. Written as DNA, the CDR3 is TGTGCCAGCACCCAACGGGGGGGCCCTTTGAACACTGAAGCTTTCTTT.

The V and J genes are TRBV7-2 and TRBJ2-5; 9 bases fit TRBD2. Germline V gives CDR1 SGHTA, CDR2 FQGNSA. The CDR3 has 17 residues. V lost 5 bases, J lost 4 bases, and 14 bases stayed unmatched. CDR3 residues: CASSPPGRAGGVETQYF. For the CDR3, the DNA is TGTGCCAGCAGCCCCCCCGGACGAGCGGGGGGTGTAGAGACCCAGTACTTC.

This sequence joins TRBV5-1 and TRBJ2-7; TRBD2 matches 10 bases. Looked up from germline, CDR1 is SGHRS and CDR2 is YFSETQ. CDR3 length: 15 residues. After removal of 4 bases from V and 0 bases from J, the junction contained 4 bases not matched to a gene. Here the CDR3 reads CASSLGLADSYEQYF. The CDR3 nucleotides read TGCGCCAGCAGCCTTGGACTAGCGGACTCCTACGAGCAGTACTTC.

The chain carries TRBV5-5 and TRBJ2-3; maybe TRBD1 (5 bases). The V end was cut by 6 bases, the J end by 6 bases, with 14 bases between. Germline CDR1 is SGHKS and CDR2 is YYEKEE (reference sequence). The CDR3 is made up of 13 amino acids. The CDR3 loop reads CASTVGRTDTQYF. DNA for the CDR3: TGTGCCAGCACCGTGGGGCGAACGGATACGCAGTATTTT. Full variable domain (remainder filled in from reference TRBV5-5 and TRBJ2-3): DAGVTQSPTHLIKTRGQQVTLRCSPISGHKSVSWYQQVLGQGPQFIFQYYEKEERGRGNFPDRFSARQFPNYSSELNVNALLLGDSALYLCASTVGRTDTQYFGPGTRLTVL.

About this clone: The same CDR3 can be traced to other DNA sequences in this sample. The chain has TRBV5-1 and TRBJ1-1; D remains unclear. Germline CDR1 is SGHRS and CDR2 is YFSETQ. V dropped 2 bases and J dropped 1 base, with 12 bases sitting between them. The CDR3 contains 15 residues. CDR3 in amino acids: CASSFDEGWNTEAFF. DNA for the CDR3: TGCGCCAGCAGCTTCGATGAGGGCTGGAACACTGAAGCTTTCTTT.